This T cell receptor (beta chain) was retrieved from a study of CD4 T cells in relation to SARS-CoV-2 and coronaviruses. Whole-study context: Crossreactive spike epitopes shared across donors were mapped to their HLA restriction.

V was trimmed by 0 bases and J by 8 bases, leaving 17 bases between them. CDR3 length: 16 residues. CDR1 and CDR2 (germline): SGHNT, YYREEE (reference sequence). For around 11 days, roughly 9.4 x 10^4 sorted CD4+ cells grew with T cell-depleted PBMCs and CEF. The data were produced by immunoSEQ multiplex PCR, yet TCRdb's version contains in-frame clones alone and is incomplete. The sample has about 41,000 clones, approximately 80% seen once. Whole-study results and caveats: Crossreactivity was assessed only for spike protein, not other viral proteins.

To note about this clone: The antigen remains unidentified.

This clonotype originated in an adult with COVID-19. The source material was naive CD4+ T cells from PBMCs, cultured in vitro. The subset is: naive CD4+ T cells isolated by negative enrichment. V gene TRBV5-4 combines with J gene TRBJ1-4; weak D call: TRBD1 (5 bases). The CDR3 DNA reads as TGTGCCAGCAGCTTGGATCGTCAGGGAGGGGAAGAAAAACTGTTTTTT. Encoded protein: CASSLDRQGGEEKLFF.